This T cell receptor beta chain was retrieved from a study of blood T cell repertoires in COVID-19. Study-wide background: PBMCs, B-cell-depleted T cells, or T cells provided the cDNA or gDNA that made up the material.

The ends were cut back, 2 bases at V and 6 bases at J, with 11 bases in the middle. The CDR3 contains 13 residues. Germline CDR1 and CDR2: SGHDT and YYEEEE. Per the authors' pipeline: Amplifying reference gene primers gave estimates of nucleated cell counts. Repertoires were generated with immunoSEQ multiplex PCR, while TCRdb's copy carries only in-frame clones and drops some. V and J calls and clone size come straight from that table; D and trimming were deduced from the DNA. The sample records 240,000 or so clones, around 83% being singletons. This rearrangement joins TRBV5-6 to TRBJ1-2; D possibly corresponds to TRBD1 (5 bases). Sequences were obtained from peripheral blood. The origin of this receptor is a woman of 80 years or more with acute or convalescent COVID-19. The CDR3 sequence: CASSFGGNNGYTF. CDR3 DNA: TGTGCCAGCAGCTTTGGGGGGAACAATGGCTACACCTTC.